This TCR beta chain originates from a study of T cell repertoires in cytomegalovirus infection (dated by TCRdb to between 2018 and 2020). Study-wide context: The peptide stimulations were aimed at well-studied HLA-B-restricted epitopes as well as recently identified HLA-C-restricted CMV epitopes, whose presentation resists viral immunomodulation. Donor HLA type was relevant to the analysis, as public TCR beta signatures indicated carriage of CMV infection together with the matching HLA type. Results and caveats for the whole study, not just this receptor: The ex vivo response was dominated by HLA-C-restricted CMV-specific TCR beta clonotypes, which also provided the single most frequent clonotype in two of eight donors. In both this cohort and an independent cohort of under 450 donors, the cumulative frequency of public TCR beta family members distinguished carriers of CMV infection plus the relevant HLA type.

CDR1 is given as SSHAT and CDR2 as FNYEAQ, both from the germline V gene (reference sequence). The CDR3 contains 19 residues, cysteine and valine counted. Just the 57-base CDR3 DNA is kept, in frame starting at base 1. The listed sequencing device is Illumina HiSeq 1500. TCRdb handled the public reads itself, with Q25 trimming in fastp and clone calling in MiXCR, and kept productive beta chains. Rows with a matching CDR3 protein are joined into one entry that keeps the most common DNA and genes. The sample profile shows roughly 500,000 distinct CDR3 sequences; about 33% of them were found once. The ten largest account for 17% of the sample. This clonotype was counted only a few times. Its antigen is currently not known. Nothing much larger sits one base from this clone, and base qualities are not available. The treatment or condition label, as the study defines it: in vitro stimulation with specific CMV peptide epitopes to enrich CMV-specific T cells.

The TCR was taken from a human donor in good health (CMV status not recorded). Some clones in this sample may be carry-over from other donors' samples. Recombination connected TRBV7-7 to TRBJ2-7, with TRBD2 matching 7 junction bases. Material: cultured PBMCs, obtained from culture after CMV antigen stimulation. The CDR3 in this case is CASRLHWRECLPSSYEQYV. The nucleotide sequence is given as TGTGCTAGCAGACTTCATTGGCGGGAGTGCCTCCCCTCTTCCTACGAGCAGTACGTC.